The 11 T cell receptor beta chains below were found in one sample sequenced in a study of T cells after yellow fever vaccination. One entry per CDR3 protein results from TCRdb running MiXCR on the 5' RACE reads. This table has approximately 600,000 distinct CDR3 sequences, 10% to 15% appearing once. Specimen: PBMCs, collected on the day of the yellow fever booster vaccination. Receptors originate from a man between 25 and 39 years old who received the YFV17D yellow fever vaccine.

The table lists this clonotype with a few counts. V usage is TRBV25-1 and J usage is TRBJ2-1; D is tentatively TRBD1 or TRBD2 (6 bases each). The CDR3 runs 13 residues. The V and J ends lost 8 bases and 4 bases respectively, with 12 bases between them. Looked up from germline, CDR1 is MGHDK and CDR2 is SYGVNS. Here the CDR3 DNA reads TGTGCCAGCCGGGGGCCCCCTTACAATGAGCAGTTCTTC. Residues: CASRGPPYNEQFF.

The gene calls are TRBV29-1 and TRBJ2-2, with D tentatively TRBD1 (5 bases). The V and J ends lost 6 bases and 7 bases respectively, with 9 bases between them. This CDR3 spans 11 amino acids. Germline V lookup: CDR1 SQVTM, CDR2 ANQGSEA. The CDR3 DNA is TGCAGCGTCATAGGACACGGGGAGCTGTTTTTT. This codes for CSVIGHGELFF.

The rearrangement uses TRBV9 and TRBJ2-7, with TRBD2 as a possible D gene (5 bases). The germline CDR1 and CDR2 sequences are SGDLS and YYNGEE. Trimming took off 0 bases at V and 3 bases at J, with 16 bases between the two ends. The CDR3 sequence is 16 residues long. As DNA, the CDR3 is TGTGCCAGCAGCGTAGATATCGGGCGAGGGAACTACGAGCAGTACTTC. As protein: CASSVDIGRGNYEQYF.

The rearrangement links TRBV28 to TRBJ2-5; a weak D match, TRBD1 (6 bases). The germline gives CDR1 MDHEN, CDR2 SYDVKM. The CDR3 is made up of 13 amino acids. Trimming pared 6 bases from V and 1 base from J, leaving 9 bases between. The CDR3 loop is CASRTGAQETQYF. The CDR3 bases are TGTGCCAGCAGGACAGGTGCCCAAGAGACCCAGTACTTC.

This chain links TRBV20-1 with TRBJ1-5; D is unclear. Germline CDR1 and CDR2: DFQATT and SNEGSKA (reference sequence). Deletions cut 0 bases from V and 1 base from J, with 16 bases between. The CDR3 loop spans 17 amino acids. The CDR3 nucleotides are TGCAGTGCTAGAGATCGGGCACGGGGTGGGAGCAATCAGCCCCAGCATTTT. It is translated as CSARDRARGGSNQPQHF.

The chain is built from TRBV10-3 and TRBJ1-4, with D possibly being TRBD1 (5 bases). Germline V gene sequence: CDR1 ENHRY, CDR2 SYGVKD. This CDR3 is 16 amino acids long. V gave up 0 bases and J gave up 5 bases, with 13 bases separating them. This CDR3 reads CAISESGGTLNEKLFF. CDR3 nucleotide sequence: TGTGCCATCAGTGAGTCCGGGGGGACTTTAAATGAAAAACTGTTTTTT.

The chain carries TRBV30 and TRBJ1-5; D is unclear. Trimming left V 0 bases short and J 6 bases short, with 9 bases between. The CDR3 is 13 residues long. CDR1 GTSNPN and CDR2 SVGIG come from the germline V gene (reference sequence). As DNA, the CDR3 is TGTGCCTGGAGTGTACGATGGAGTCAGCCCCAGCATTTT. Its translation: CAWSVRWSQPQHF.

The rearrangement links TRBV9 to TRBJ2-6; the D is unclear. CDR1 SGDLS and CDR2 YYNGEE come from the germline V gene. This CDR3 is built from 17 residues. The V gene lost 4 bases and the J gene lost 0 bases, with 14 bases spanning the gap. CDR3 amino acids: CASSPPTGVSGANVLTF. The DNA of the CDR3 is TGTGCCAGCAGCCCACCGACGGGCGTCTCTGGGGCCAACGTCCTGACTTTC.

Regarding this clonotype: The conserved closing phenylalanine or tryptophan is absent in this CDR3, likely reflecting a read error. The rearrangement joins TRBV4-2 to TRBJ1-1, with D possibly being TRBD1 (5 bases). Per the germline V gene, CDR1 is LGHNA and CDR2 is YNFKEQ. V was cut by 1 base and J by 3 bases, with 6 bases left in between. CDR3 length: 13 residues. The CDR3 sequence: CASSQGRDTEAFY. The CDR3 DNA follows: TGTGCCAGCAGCCAAGGCAGGGACACTGAAGCTTTCTAT.

This chain connects TRBV5-1 to TRBJ2-7; D might be TRBD1 (6 bases). Per the germline V gene, CDR1 is SGHRS and CDR2 is YFSETQ. Trimming removed 2 bases at V and 1 base at J, with 13 bases between. The CDR3 is 15 residues long. Here the CDR3 reads CASSLATGVSYEQYF. CDR3 bases: TGCGCCAGCAGCTTAGCGACAGGCGTATCCTACGAGCAGTACTTC.

Notes on this clonotype: A read error may account for a junction end that differs from germline. The rearrangement uses TRBV20-1 and TRBJ2-2; 9 bases fit TRBD2. CDR1 is DFQATT and CDR2 is SNEGSKA in the germline V gene (reference sequence). This CDR3 has 16 residues. The CDR3 DNA sequence: TGCTGTGCGGCTAGCGGGATTTCTTTCGTCACCGGGGAGCTGTTTTTT. Amino acid sequence: CCAASGISFVTGELFF.